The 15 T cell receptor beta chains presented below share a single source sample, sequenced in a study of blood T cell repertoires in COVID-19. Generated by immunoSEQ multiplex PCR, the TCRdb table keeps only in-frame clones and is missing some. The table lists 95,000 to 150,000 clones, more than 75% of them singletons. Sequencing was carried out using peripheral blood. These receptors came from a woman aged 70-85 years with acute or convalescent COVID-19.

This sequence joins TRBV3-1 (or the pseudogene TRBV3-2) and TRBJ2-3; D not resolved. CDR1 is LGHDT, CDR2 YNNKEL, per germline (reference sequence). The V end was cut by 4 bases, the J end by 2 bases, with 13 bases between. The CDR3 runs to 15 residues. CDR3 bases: TGTGCCAGCAGCCCCCTAGGTGGTTCCACAGATACGCAGTATTTT. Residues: CASSPLGGSTDTQYF.

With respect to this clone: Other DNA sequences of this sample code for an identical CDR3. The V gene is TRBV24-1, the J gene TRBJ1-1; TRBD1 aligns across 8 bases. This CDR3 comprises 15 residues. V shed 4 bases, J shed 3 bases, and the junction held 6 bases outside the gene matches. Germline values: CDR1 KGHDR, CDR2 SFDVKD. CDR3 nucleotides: TGTGCCACCAGTGACCCCGGACAGGGAGACACTGAAGCTTTCTTT. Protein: CATSDPGQGDTEAFF.

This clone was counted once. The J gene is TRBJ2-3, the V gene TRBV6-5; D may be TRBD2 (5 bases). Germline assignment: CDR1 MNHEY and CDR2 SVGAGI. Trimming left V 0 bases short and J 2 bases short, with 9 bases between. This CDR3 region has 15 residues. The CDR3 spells CASSYSGSPTDTQYF. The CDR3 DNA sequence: TGTGCCAGCAGTTACTCAGGGAGCCCCACAGATACGCAGTATTTT.

CDR3 DNA sequence: TGTGCCAGCAGCTTAGAGTACGGCGGGGGGGCGTACGAGCAGTACTTC. This gives the protein CASSLEYGGGAYEQYF. J is TRBJ2-7 and V is TRBV7-2; 9 positions agree with TRBD2. CDR3 size: 16 residues. After removal of 1 base from V and 4 bases from J, the junction contained 8 bases not matched to a gene. Germline assignment: CDR1 SGHTA and CDR2 FQGNSA.

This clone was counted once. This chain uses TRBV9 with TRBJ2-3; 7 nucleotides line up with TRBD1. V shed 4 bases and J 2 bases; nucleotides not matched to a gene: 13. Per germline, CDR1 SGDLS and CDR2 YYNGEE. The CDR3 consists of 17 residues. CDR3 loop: CASSLSGGQTITDTQYF. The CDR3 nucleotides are TGTGCCAGCAGCCTTAGTGGGGGACAGACGATCACAGATACGCAGTATTTT.

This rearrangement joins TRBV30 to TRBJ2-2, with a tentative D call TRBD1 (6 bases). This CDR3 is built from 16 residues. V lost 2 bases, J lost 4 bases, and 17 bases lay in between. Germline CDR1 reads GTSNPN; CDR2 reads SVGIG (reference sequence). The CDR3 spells CAWSLRRTGRTGELFF. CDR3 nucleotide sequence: TGTGCCTGGAGTCTCCGCCGCACAGGGCGCACCGGGGAGCTGTTTTTT.

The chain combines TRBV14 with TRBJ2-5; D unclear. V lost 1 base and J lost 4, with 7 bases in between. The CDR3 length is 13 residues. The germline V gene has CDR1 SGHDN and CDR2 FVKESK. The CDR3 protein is CASSQAGSETQYF. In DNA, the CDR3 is TGTGCCAGCAGCCAAGCCGGTTCAGAGACCCAGTACTTC. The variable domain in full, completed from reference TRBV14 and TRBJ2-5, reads EAGVTQFPSHSVIEKGQTVTLRCDPISGHDNLYWYRRVMGKEIKFLLHFVKESKQDESGMPNNRFLAERTGGTYSTLKVQPAELEDSGVYFCASSQAGSETQYFGPGTRLLVL.

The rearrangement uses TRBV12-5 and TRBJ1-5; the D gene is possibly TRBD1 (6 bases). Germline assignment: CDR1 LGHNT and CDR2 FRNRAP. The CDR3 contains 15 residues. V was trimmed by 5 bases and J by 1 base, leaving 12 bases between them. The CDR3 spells CASGKGETSNQPQHF. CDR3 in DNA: TGTGCTAGTGGTAAGGGGGAAACGAGCAATCAGCCCCAGCATTTT. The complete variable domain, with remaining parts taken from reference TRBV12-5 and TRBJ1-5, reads DARVTQTPRHKVTEMGQEVTMRCQPILGHNTVFWYRQTMMQGLELLAYFRNRAPLDDSGMPKDRFSAEMPDATLATLKIQPSEPRDSAVYFCASGKGETSNQPQHFGDGTRLSIL.

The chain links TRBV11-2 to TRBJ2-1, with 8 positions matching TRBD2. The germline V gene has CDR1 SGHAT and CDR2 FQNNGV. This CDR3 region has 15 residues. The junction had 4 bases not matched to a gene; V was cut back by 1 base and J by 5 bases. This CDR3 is CASSLGAGEHNEQFF. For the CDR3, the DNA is TGTGCCAGCAGCTTAGGAGCGGGGGAACACAATGAGCAGTTCTTC.

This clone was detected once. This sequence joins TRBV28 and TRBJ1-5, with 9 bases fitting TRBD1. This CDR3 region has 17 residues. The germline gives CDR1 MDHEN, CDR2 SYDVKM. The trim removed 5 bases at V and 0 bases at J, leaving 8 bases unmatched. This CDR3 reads CASSLRTGAYSNQPQHF. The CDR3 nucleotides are TGTGCCAGCAGTCTCAGGACAGGGGCTTATAGCAATCAGCCCCAGCATTTT.

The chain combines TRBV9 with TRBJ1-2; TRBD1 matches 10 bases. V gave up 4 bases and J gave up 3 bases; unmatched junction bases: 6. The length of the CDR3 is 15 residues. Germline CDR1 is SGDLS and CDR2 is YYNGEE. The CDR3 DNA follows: TGTGCCAGCAGCTCTCGACAGGGGGCTGACTATGGCTACACCTTC. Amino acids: CASSSRQGADYGYTF.

This chain's CDR3 is CASSLAGQVDSPLHF. In DNA form, the CDR3 reads TGCGCCAGCAGCTTGGCAGGGCAGGTCGATTCACCCCTCCACTTT. This chain connects TRBV5-1 to TRBJ1-6, with a possible D match to TRBD1 (5 bases). The germline V gene has CDR1 SGHRS and CDR2 YFSETQ. The V gene lost 0 bases and the J gene lost 8 bases, with 12 bases spanning the gap. CDR3 length: 15 amino acids.

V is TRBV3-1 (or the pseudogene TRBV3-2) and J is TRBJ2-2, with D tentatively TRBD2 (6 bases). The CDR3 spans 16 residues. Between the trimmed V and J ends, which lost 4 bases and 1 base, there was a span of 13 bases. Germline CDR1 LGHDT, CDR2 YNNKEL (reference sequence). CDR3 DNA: TGTGCCAGCAGCCCCAAGGGACTCAAGAACACCGGGGAGCTGTTTTTT. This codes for CASSPKGLKNTGELFF.

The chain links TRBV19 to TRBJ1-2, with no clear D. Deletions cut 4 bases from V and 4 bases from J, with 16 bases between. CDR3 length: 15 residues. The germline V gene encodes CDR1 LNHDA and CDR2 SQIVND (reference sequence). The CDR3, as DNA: TGTGCCAGTAGTAAAACCGACAAGCGGGGCTATGGCTACACCTTC. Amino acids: CASSKTDKRGYGYTF.

In DNA form, the CDR3 reads TGTGCCAGCAGTTGGAACGGGGGGTACGAGCAGTACTTC. This codes for CASSWNGGYEQYF. The gene calls are TRBV6-6 and TRBJ2-7, with 7 bases aligning to TRBD2. CDR3 length: 13 residues. The V gene end was trimmed by 4 bases and the J gene end by 4 bases; junction bases not matched to a gene: 4. In germline, CDR1 is MNHNY, CDR2 SVGAGI (reference sequence).